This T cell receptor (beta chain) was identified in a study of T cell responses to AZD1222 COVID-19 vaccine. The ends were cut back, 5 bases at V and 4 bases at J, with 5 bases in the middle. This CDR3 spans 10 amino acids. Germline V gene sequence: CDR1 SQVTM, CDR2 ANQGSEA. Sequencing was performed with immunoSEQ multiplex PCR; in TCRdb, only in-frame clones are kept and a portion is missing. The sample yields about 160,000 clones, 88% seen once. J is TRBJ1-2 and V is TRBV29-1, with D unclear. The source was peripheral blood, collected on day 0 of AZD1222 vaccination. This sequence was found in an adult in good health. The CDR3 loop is CSVFIYGYTF. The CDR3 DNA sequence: TGCAGCGTTTTTATCTATGGCTACACCTTC.